The present entry profiles one TCR beta chain with its context. The target antigen is unknown. These data are taken from a study of PD-1 blockade in classical Hodgkin lymphoma. Study-level points and caveats: Nothing has yet pinned down what causes the repertoire differences, possibly disease activity or prior therapy. Patients newly diagnosed and complete responders had comparable baseline diversity.

The protocol was immunoSEQ multiplex PCR, while the TCRdb copy is restricted to in-frame clones and leaves out a portion. The sample lists about 21,000 clones, 80% seen once, with under 25% in the top ten. The CDR3 has 13 amino acids. V was clipped by 7 bases and J by 4 bases; unmatched bases: 3. Germline values: CDR1 MNHNY, CDR2 SVGAGI (reference sequence). Time point in this sample: cycle 4 day 1 (C4D1), after less than 7 weeks of nivolumab. Every patient was affected by relapse after autologous stem cell transplantation, while exposure to brentuximab vedotin was not uniform. The starting material was peripheral blood mononuclear cells (PBMCs), obtained before the fourth cycle of nivolumab. V gene TRBV6-6 combines with J gene TRBJ2-1; 8 bases agree with TRBD1. The receptor was isolated from a human donor with classical Hodgkin lymphoma. This chain's CDR3 is CASKGQVYNEQFF. The CDR3 DNA reads TGTGCCAGCAAGGGACAGGTGTACAATGAGCAGTTCTTC.